The clone carrying this TCR beta chain was seen just once. Its antigen is not identified. Germline V gene lookup returns CDR1 SGHRS and CDR2 YFSETQ. V lost 4 bases and J lost 5; bases outside the gene matches: 5. The CDR3 consists of 14 residues. This sample was included in a study of CD4 T cells in relation to SARS-CoV-2 and coronaviruses. Study as a whole: ViraFEST: approximately 10-day antigen culture of PBMCs, then TCR beta CDR3 sequencing. No peptide or an HIV-1 Nef peptide pool served as negative control. The HLA restriction of the shared crossreactive spike epitopes was mapped.

Measured with immunoSEQ multiplex PCR; TCRdb has only the in-frame clones, and not every one. This sample has under 20,000 clones; around three quarters occur once, and the top ten carry 15% to 18%. The unexposed donors gave CD4+ T cells in about 2010-2019, prior to COVID-19. The cells were cultured for 10 days before CD4+ T cells were isolated. General observations from the study: In roughly 65% of donors, memory CD4+ clonotypes crossrecognized SARS-CoV-2 and at least one common cold coronavirus spike.

The rearrangement uses TRBV5-1 and TRBJ2-5, with 10 bases identical to TRBD1. The receptor was isolated from a human donor in good health. Specimen: CD4+ T cells from PBMCs, cultured in vitro. CDR3 sequence (DNA): TGCGCCAGCAGCGGGACAGGGGAGGGGGAGACCCAGTACTTC. It specifies CASSGTGEGETQYF.